This T cell receptor (beta chain) was obtained from a study of blood T cells in healthy people across ages. The CDR3 consists of 15 residues. The draw of peripheral blood yielded ten milliliters from each donor. Combining a sample-barcoded 5' primer with a J-beta primer mix, a second PCR ran for about 7 to 11 cycles. Each cDNA molecule carried a tag from a template-switch adaptor that contained 12 random nucleotides. TCRdb independently ran MiXCR on the 5' RACE reads; one entry per CDR3 protein. The sample consists of about 640,000 distinct CDR3 sequences, about 53% of them appearing once. This clonotype turned up a few times.

The chain combines TRBV21-1 with TRBJ2-4; TRBD1 is the table's D call, not checked against the DNA. TRBV21-1 corresponds to a pseudogene. The source material was blood. The sequence was collected from a man aged 55 to 70 in good health. CDR3 sequence (DNA): TGTGCCAGCACCAGGGAGAGGGGGCCCAAAAACATTCAGTACTTC. As protein: CASTRERGPKNIQYF.